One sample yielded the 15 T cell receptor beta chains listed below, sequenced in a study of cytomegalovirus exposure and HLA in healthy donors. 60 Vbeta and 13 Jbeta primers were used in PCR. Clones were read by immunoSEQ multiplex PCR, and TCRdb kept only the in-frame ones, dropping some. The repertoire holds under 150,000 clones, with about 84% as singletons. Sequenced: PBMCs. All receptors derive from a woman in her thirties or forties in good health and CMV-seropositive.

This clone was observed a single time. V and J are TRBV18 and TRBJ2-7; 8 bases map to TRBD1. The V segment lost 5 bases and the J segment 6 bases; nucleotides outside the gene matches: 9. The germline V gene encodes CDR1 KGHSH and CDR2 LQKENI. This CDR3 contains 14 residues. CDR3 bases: TGTGCCAGCTCAACGAAACAGGGGGGAGGCGAGCAGTACTTC. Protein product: CASSTKQGGGEQYF.

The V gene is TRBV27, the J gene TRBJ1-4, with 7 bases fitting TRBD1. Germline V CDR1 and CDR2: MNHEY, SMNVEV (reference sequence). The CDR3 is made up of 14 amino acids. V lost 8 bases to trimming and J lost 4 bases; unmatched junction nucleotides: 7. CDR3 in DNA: TGTGCCAGCGCCCACAGGGGCTTTAATGAAAAACTGTTTTTT. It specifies CASAHRGFNEKLFF. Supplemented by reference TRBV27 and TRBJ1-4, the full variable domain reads EAQVTQNPRYLITVTGKKLTVTCSQNMNHEYMSWYRQDPGLGLRQIYYSMNVEVTDKGDVPEGYKVSRKEKRNFPLILESPSPNQTSLYFCASAHRGFNEKLFFGSGTQLSVL.

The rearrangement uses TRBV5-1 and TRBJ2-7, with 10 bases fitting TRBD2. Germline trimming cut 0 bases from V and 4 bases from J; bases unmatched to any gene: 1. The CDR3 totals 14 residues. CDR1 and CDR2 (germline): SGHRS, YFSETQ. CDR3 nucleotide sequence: TGCGCCAGCAGCTTGGCACTAGCGGGATACGAGCAGTACTTC. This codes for CASSLALAGYEQYF.

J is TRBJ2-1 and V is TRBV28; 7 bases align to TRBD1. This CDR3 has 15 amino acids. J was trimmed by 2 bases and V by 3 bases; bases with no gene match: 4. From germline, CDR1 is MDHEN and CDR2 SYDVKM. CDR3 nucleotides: TGTGCCAGCAGTTTTCCGGGACAGCCCTACAATGAGCAGTTCTTC. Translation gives CASSFPGQPYNEQFF.

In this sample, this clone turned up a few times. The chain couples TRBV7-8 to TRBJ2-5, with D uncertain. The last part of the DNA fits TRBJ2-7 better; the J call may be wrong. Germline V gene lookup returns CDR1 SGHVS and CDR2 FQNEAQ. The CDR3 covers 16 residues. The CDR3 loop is CASSLARTQSSYEQYF. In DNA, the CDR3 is TGTGCCAGCAGCTTAGCGCGCACTCAATCATCCTACGAGCAGTACTTC.

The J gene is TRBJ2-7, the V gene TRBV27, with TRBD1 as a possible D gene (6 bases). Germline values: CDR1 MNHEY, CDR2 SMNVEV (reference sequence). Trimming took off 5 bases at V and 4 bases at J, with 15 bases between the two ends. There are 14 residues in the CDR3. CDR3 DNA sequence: TGTGCCAGCAGTCCACAACAGGGTCCATACGAGCAGTACTTC. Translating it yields CASSPQQGPYEQYF.

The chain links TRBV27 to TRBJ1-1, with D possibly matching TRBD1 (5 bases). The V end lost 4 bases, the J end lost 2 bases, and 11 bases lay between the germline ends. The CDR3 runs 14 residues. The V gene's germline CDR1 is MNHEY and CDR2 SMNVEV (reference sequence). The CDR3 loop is CASSSNRLNTEAFF. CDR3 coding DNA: TGTGCCAGCAGTTCCAACAGGCTTAACACTGAAGCTTTCTTT.

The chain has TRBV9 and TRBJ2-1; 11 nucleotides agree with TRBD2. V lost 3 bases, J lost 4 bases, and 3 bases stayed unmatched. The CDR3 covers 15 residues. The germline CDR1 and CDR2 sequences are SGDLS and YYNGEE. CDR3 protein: CASSGSGRAYNEQFF. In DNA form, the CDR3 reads TGTGCCAGCAGCGGTAGCGGGAGGGCGTACAATGAGCAGTTCTTC.

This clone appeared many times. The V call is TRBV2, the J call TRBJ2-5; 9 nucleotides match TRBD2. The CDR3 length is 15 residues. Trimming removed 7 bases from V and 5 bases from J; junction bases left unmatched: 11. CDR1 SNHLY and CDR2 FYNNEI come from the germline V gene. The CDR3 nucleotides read TGTGCCAGCATTCCCGGGCGGGAGGGCCGGGAGACCCAGTACTTC. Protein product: CASIPGREGRETQYF.

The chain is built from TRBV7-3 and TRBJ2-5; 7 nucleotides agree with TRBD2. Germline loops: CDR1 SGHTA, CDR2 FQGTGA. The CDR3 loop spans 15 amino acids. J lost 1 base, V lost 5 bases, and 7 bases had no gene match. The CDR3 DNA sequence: TGTGCCAGCAGCCTCGTGGGGGGGACCCAAGAGACCCAGTACTTC. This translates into CASSLVGGTQETQYF.

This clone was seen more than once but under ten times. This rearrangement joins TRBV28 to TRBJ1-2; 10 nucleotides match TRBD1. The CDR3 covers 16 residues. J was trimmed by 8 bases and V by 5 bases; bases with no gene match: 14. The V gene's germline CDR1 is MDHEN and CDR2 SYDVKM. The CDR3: CASSPPVTGGRGGYTF. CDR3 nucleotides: TGTGCCAGCAGTCCCCCCGTGACAGGGGGCCGGGGGGGCTACACCTTC.

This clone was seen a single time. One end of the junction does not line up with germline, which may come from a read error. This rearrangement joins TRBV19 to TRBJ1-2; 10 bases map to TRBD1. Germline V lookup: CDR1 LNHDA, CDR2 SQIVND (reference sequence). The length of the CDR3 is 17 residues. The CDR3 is CASSIAGGTGANYGYTF. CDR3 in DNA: TGTGCCAGTAGTATAGCCGGAGGGACAGGGGCTAATTATGGCTACACCTTC.

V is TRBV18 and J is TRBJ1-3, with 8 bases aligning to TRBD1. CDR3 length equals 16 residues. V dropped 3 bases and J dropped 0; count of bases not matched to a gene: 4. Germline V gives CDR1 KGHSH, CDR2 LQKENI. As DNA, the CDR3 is TGTGCCAGCTCACCGATGACAGGGGTCTCTGGAAACACCATATATTTT. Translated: CASSPMTGVSGNTIYF.

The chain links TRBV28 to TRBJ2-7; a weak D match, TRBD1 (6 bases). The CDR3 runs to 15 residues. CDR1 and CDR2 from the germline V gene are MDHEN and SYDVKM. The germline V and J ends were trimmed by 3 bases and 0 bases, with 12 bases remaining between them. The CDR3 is CASSFGRGISYEQYF. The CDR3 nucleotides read TGTGCCAGCAGTTTTGGAAGGGGGATCTCCTACGAGCAGTACTTC.

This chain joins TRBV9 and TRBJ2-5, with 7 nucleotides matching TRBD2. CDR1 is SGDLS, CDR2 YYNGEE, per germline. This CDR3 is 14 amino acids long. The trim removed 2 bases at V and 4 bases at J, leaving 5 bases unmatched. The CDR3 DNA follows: TGTGCCAGCAGCGTTAACCCGGGGGGAGAGACCCAGTACTTC. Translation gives CASSVNPGGETQYF.